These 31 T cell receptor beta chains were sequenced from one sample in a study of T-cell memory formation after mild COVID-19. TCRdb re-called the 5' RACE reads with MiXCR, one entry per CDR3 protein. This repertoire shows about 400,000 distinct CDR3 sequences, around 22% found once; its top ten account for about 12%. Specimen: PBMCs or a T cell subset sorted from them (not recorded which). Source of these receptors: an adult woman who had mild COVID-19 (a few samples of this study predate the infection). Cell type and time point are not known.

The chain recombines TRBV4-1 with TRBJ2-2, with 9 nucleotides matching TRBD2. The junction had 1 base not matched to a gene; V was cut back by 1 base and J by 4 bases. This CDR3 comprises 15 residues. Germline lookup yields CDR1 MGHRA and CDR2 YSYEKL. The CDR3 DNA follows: TGCGCCAGCAGCCAAGGGACTAGCGTCACCGGGGAGCTGTTTTTT. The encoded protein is CASSQGTSVTGELFF.

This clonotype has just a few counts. CDR3 in amino acids: CASTPGLAAAIGTDTQYF. In DNA, the CDR3 is TGTGCCAGCACCCCGGGGCTAGCGGCCGCCATAGGGACAGATACGCAGTATTTT. The genes are TRBV6-2 or TRBV6-3 and TRBJ2-3, with TRBD2 matching over 7 bases. V was pared by 7 bases and J by 3 bases, with 19 bases of the junction left unmatched. The CDR3 totals 18 residues. The germline V gene has CDR1 MNHEY and CDR2 SVGEGT.

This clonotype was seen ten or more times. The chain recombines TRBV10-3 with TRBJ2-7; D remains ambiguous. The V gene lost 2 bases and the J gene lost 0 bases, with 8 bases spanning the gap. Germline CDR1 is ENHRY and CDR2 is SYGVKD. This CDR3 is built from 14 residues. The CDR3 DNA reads TGTGCCATCAGTGAGGGCAGGTCCTCCTACGAGCAGTACTTC. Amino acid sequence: CAISEGRSSYEQYF.

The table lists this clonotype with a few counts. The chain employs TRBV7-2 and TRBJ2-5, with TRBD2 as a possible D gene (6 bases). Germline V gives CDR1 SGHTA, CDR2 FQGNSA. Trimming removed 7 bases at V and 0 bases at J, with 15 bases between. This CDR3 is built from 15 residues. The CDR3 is CASIGGGWYQETQYF. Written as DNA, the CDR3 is TGTGCCAGCATCGGGGGAGGATGGTACCAAGAGACCCAGTACTTC. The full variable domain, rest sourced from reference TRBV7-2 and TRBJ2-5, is GAGVSQSPSNKVTEKGKDVELRCDPISGHTALYWYRQSLGQGLEFLIYFQGNSAPDKSGLPSDRFSAERTGGSVSTLTIQRTQQEDSAVYLCASIGGGWYQETQYFGPGTRLLVL.

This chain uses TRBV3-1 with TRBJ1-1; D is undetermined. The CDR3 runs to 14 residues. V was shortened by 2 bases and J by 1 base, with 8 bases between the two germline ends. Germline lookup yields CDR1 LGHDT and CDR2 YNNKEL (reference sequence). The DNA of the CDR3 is TGTGCCAGCAGCCAAAACAGCCCGAACACTGAAGCTTTCTTT. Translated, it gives CASSQNSPNTEAFF.

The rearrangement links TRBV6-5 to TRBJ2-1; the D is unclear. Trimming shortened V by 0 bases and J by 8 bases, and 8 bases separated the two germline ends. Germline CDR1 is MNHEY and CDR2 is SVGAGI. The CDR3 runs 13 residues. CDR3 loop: CASSYSMSHEQFF. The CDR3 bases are TGTGCCAGCAGTTACTCGATGTCCCATGAGCAGTTCTTC.

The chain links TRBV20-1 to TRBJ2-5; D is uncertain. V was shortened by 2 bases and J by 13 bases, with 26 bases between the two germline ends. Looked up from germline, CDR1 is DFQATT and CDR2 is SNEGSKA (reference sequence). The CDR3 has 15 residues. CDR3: CSARIGYLRPAPWYF. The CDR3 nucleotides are TGCAGTGCTAGAATAGGCTATCTTAGGCCGGCCCCTTGGTACTTC.

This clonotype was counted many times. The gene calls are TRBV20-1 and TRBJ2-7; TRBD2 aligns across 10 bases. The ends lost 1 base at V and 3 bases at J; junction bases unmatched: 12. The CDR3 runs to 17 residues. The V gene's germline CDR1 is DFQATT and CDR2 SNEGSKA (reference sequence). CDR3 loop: CSARAQLAGTAIYEQYF. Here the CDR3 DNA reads TGCAGTGCTAGAGCTCAACTAGCGGGAACCGCCATCTACGAGCAGTACTTC.

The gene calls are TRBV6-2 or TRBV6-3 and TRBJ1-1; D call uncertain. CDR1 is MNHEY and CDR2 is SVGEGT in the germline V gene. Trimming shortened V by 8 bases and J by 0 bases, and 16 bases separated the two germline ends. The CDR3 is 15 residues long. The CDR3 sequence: CASEIGRKMNTEAFF. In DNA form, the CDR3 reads TGTGCCAGCGAGATTGGCAGGAAAATGAACACTGAAGCTTTCTTT.

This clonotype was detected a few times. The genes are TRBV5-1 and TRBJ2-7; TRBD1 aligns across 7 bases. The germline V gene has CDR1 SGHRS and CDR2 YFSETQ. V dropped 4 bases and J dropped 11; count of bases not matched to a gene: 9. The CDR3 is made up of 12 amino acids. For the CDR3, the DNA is TGCGCCAGCAGCGCACTTGGGACAGACAAGTACTTC. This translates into CASSALGTDKYF.

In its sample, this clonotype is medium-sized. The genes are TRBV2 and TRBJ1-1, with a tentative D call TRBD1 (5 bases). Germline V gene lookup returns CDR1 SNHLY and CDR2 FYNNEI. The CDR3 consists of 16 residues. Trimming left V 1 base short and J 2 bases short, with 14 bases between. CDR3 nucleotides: TGTGCCAGCAGTGAAGGGAACGCAGGGCCAAACACTGAAGCTTTCTTT. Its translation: CASSEGNAGPNTEAFF.

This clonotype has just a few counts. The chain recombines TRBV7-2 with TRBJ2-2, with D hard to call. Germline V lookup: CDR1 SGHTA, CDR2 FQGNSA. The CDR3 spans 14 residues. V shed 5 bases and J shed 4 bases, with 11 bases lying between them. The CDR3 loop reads CASSESRVTGELFF. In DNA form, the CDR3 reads TGTGCCAGCAGCGAGTCTAGGGTCACCGGGGAGCTGTTTTTT.

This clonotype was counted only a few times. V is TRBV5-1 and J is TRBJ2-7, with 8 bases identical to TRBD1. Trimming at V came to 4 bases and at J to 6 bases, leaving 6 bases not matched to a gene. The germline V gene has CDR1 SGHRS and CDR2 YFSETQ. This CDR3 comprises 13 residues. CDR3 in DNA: TGCGCCAGCAGCGGGACAGGAGAGAGCGAGCAGTACTTC. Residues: CASSGTGESEQYF.

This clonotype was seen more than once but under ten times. CDR3 DNA: TGCAGCGCTGGCGTGCAAGAGGGGGCTAGTGGCTACACCTTC. This encodes CSAGVQEGASGYTF. The chain has TRBV29-1 and TRBJ1-2; TRBD1 agrees at 7 bases. The CDR3 runs to 14 residues. V gave up 7 bases and J gave up 7 bases; unmatched junction bases: 15. Germline V CDR1 and CDR2: SQVTM, ANQGSEA.

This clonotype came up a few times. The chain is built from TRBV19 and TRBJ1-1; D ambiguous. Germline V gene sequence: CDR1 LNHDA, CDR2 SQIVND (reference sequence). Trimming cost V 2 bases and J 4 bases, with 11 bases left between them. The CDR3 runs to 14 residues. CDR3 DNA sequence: TGTGCCAGTAGTATATTGGGAGGCGGCACTGAAGCTTTCTTT. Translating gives CASSILGGGTEAFF. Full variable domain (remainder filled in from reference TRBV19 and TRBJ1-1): DGGITQSPKYLFRKEGQNVTLSCEQNLNHDAMYWYRQDPGQGLRLIYYSQIVNDFQKGDIAEGYSVSREKKESFPLTVTSAQKNPTAFYLCASSILGGGTEAFFGQGTRLTVV.

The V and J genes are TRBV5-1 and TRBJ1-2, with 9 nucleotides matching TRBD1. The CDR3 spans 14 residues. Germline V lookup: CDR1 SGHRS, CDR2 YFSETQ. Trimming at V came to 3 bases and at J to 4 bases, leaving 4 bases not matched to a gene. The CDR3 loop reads CASSWDRVGYGYTF. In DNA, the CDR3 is TGCGCCAGCAGCTGGGACAGGGTCGGCTATGGCTACACCTTC.

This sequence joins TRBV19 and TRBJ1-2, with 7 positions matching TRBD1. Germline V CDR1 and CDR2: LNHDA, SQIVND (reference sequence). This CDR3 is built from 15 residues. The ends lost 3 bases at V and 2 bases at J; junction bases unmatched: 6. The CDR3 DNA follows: TGTGCCAGTAGTATTCAAGTGGACAGGAACTATGGCTACACCTTC. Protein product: CASSIQVDRNYGYTF.

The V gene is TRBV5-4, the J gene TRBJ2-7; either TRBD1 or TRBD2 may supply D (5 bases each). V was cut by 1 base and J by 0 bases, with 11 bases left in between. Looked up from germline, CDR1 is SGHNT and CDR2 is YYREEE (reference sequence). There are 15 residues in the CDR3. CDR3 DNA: TGTGCCAGCAGCTTGACATACGGGACCTCCTACGAGCAGTACTTC. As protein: CASSLTYGTSYEQYF.

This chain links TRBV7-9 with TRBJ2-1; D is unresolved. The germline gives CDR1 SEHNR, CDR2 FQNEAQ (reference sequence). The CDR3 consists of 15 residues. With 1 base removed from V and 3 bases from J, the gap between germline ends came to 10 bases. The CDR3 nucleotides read TGTGCCAGCAGCTTAGAAGGTTGGGGCTACAATGAGCAGTTCTTC. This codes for CASSLEGWGYNEQFF.

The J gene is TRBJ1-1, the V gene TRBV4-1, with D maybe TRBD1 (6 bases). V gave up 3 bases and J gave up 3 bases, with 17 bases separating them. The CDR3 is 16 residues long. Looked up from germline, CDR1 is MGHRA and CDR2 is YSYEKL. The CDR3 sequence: CASSHPWTAYDTEAFF. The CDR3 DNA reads TGCGCCAGCAGCCACCCATGGACAGCTTACGACACTGAAGCTTTCTTT.

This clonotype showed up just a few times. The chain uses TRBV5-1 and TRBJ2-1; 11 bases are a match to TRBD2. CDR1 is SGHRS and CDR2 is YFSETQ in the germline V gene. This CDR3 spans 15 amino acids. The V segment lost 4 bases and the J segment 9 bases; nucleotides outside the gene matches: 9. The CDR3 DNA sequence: TGCGCCAGCAGCCCAATAGCGGGAGGGCCGGTTGAGCAGTTCTTC. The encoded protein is CASSPIAGGPVEQFF. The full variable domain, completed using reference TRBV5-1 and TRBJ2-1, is KAGVTQTPRYLIKTRGQQVTLSCSPISGHRSVSWYQQTPGQGLQFLFEYFSETQRNKGNFPGRFSGRQFSNSRSEMNVSTLELGDSALYLCASSPIAGGPVEQFFGPGTRLTVL.

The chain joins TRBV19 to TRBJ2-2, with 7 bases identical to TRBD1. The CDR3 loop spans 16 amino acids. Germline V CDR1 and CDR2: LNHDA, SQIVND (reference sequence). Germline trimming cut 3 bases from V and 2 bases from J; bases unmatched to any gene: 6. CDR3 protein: CASSIGGTVNTGELFF. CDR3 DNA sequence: TGTGCCAGTAGTATTGGTGGGACAGTTAACACCGGGGAGCTGTTTTTT.

CDR3 nucleotide sequence: TGCAGCGTCGGGCGGGGACGGTATGAGCAGTTCTTC. Its protein is CSVGRGRYEQFF. The V and J genes are TRBV29-1 and TRBJ2-1, with D possibly being TRBD2 (6 bases). With 6 bases removed from V and 8 bases from J, the gap between germline ends came to 14 bases. The germline gives CDR1 SQVTM, CDR2 ANQGSEA. The CDR3 covers 12 residues.

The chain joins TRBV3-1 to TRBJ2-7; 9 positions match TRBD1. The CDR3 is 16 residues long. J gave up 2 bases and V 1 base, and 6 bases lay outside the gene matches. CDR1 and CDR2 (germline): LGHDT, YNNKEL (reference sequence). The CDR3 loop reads CASSQAPGQGPYEQYF. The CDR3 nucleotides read TGTGCCAGCAGCCAAGCACCGGGACAGGGCCCCTACGAGCAGTACTTC.

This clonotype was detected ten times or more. CDR3 in amino acids: CASSSQSGSGEQYF. The CDR3 region has the DNA TGTGCCAGCAGCTCCCAAAGCGGGAGTGGCGAGCAGTACTTC. The J gene is TRBJ2-7, the V gene TRBV5-6, with TRBD2 matching over 8 bases. The CDR3 spans 14 residues. V was clipped by 3 bases and J by 6 bases; unmatched bases: 8. Germline V gene lookup returns CDR1 SGHDT and CDR2 YYEEEE. The complete variable domain, with remaining parts taken from reference TRBV5-6 and TRBJ2-7, reads DAGVTQSPTHLIKTRGQQVTLRCSPKSGHDTVSWYQQALGQGPQFIFQYYEEEERQRGNFPDRFSGHQFPNYSSELNVNALLLGDSALYLCASSSQSGSGEQYFGPGTRLTVT.

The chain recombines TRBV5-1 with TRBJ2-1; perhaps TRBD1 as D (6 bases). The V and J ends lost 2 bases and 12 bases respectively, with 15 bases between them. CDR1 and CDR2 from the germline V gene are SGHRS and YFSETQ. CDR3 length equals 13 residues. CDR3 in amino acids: CASSFTGMIGQFF. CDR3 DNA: TGCGCCAGCAGCTTTACAGGGATGATCGGGCAGTTCTTC.

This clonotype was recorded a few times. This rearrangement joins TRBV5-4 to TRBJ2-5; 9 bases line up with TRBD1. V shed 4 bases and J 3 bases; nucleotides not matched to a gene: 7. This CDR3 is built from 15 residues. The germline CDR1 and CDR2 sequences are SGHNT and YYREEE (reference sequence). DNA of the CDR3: TGTGCCAGCAGCAATCCCCGGGACAGGGAAGAGACCCAGTACTTC. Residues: CASSNPRDREETQYF.

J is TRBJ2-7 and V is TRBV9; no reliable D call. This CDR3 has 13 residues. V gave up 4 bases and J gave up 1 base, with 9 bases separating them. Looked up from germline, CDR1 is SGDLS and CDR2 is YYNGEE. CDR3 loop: CASSTDPSYEQYF. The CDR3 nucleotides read TGTGCCAGCAGCACAGACCCATCCTACGAGCAGTACTTC.

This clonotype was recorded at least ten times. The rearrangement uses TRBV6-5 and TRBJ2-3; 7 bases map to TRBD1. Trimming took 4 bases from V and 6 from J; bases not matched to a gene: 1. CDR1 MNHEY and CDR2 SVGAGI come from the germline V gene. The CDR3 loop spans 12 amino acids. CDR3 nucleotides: TGTGCCAGCAGTTCACAGGGGGATACGCAGTATTTT. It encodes CASSSQGDTQYF.

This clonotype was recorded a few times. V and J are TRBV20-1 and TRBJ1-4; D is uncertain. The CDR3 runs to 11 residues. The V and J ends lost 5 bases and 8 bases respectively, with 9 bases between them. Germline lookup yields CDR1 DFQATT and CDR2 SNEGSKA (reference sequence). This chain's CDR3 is CSARRGEKLFF. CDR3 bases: TGCAGTGCTCGCCGGGGAGAAAAACTGTTTTTT.

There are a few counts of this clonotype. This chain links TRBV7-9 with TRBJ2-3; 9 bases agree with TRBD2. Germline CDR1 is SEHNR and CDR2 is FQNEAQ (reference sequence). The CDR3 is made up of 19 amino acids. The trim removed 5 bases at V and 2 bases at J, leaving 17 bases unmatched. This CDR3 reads CASSLPSSTGTSFTDTQYF. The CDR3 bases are TGTGCCAGCAGCCTTCCTTCCTCTACGGGGACTAGCTTCACAGATACGCAGTATTTT. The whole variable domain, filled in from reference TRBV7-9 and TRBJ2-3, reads DTGVSQNPRHKITKRGQNVTFRCDPISEHNRLYWYRQTLGQGPEFLTYFQNEAQLEKSRLLSDRFSAERPKGSFSTLEIQRTEQGDSAMYLCASSLPSSTGTSFTDTQYFGPGTRLTVL.